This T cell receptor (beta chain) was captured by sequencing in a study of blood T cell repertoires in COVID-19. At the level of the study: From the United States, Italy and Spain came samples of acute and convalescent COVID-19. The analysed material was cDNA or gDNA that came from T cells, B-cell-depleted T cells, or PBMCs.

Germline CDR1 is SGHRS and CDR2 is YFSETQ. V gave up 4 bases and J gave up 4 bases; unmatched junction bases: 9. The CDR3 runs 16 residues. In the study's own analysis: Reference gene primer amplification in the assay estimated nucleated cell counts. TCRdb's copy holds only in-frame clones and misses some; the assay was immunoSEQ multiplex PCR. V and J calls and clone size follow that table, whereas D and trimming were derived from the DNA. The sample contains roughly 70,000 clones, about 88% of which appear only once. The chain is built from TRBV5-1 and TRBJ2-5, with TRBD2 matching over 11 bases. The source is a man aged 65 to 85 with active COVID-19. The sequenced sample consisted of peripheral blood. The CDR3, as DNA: TGCGCCAGCAGCCCTGGGACTAGCGGAAGACCAGAGACCCAGTACTTC. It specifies CASSPGTSGRPETQYF. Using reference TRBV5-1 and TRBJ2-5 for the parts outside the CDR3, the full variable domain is KAGVTQTPRYLIKTRGQQVTLSCSPISGHRSVSWYQQTPGQGLQFLFEYFSETQRNKGNFPGRFSGRQFSNSRSEMNVSTLELGDSALYLCASSPGTSGRPETQYFGPGTRLLVL.